This T cell receptor (beta chain) was recovered during a study of T cell changes during pregnancy in multiple sclerosis. Clones were sequenced by immunoSEQ multiplex PCR, and TCRdb holds only the in-frame ones, with some missing. The table shows about 93,000 clones, with approximately 92% occurring only once. Germline V gene sequence: CDR1 SEHNR, CDR2 FQNEAQ (reference sequence). The V gene lost 1 base and the J gene lost 4 bases, with 13 bases spanning the gap. This CDR3 is 15 amino acids long. The chain employs TRBV7-9 and TRBJ1-2; tentatively, D is TRBD1 (6 bases). The sequence was collected from a female donor with multiple sclerosis, enrolled in a pregnancy study. Sequenced material: peripheral blood, taken after pregnancy. CDR3 sequence: CASSLGVSGAYGYTF. The CDR3 DNA is TGTGCCAGCAGCTTAGGGGTGTCAGGGGCCTATGGCTACACCTTC.